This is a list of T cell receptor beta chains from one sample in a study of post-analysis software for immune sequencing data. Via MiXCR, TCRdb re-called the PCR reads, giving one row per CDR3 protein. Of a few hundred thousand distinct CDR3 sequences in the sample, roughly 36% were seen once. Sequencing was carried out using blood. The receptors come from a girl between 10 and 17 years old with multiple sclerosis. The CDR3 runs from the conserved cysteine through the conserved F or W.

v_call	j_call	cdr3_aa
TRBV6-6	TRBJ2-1	CASSYPGGGNEQFF
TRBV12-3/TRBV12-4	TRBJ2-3	CASSLYLGGRDTQYF
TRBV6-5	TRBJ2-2	CASSYLSGNTGELFF
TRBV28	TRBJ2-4	CASSWTGGTKNIQYF
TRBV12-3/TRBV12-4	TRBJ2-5	CASSLLVTEETQYF
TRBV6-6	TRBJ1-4	CASSYSRTNEKLFF
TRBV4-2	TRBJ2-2	CASSQDVGTRAGELFF
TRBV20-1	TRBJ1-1	CSARDHRAGAFF
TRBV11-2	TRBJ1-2	CASSPWGDYGYTF
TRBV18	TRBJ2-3	CASSLDPGPAGRTDTQYF
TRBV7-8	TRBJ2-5	CASSRRRDLKETQYF
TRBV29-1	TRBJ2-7	CSVDLMEGILSYEQYF
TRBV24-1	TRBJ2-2	CATSDLETGENTGELFF
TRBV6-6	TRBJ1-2	CASSDRGLLYGYTF
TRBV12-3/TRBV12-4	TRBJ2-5	CASSFSESSPRETQYF
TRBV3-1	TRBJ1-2	CASSQDGGAYGYTF
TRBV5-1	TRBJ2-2	CASSLRTGGGTGELFF
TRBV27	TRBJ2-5	CATLGHNQETQYF
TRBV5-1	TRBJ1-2	CASSLGRGEDDGYTF
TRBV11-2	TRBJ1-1	CASSLTGGTLIEAFF
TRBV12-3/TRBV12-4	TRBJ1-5	CASSFASPNQPQHF
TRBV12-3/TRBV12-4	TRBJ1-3	CASSSTGIGNTIYF
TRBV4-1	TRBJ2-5	CASSVRLAGGRETQYF
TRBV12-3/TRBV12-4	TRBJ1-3	CASSLAVGNTIYF
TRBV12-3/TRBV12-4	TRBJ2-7	CASGQLDTQYFGPGGTRTYEQYF
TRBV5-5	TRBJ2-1	CASSRGLYEGNEQFF
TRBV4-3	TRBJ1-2	CASSQDPTENYGYTF
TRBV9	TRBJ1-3	CASRGSGNTIYF
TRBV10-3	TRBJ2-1	CAISGTSGLGNEQFF